The present TCR beta chain was sequenced within a study of blood T cell repertoires in COVID-19. The CDR3 is made up of 16 amino acids. V was pared by 1 base and J by 1 base, with 4 bases of the junction left unmatched. CDR1 is LNHNV and CDR2 is YYDKDF in the germline V gene (reference sequence). This clone occurred once. Original methodology: Estimation of nucleated cell counts was performed using reference gene primer amplification. Here immunoSEQ multiplex PCR was the method, and the copy in TCRdb shows in-frame clones only, minus some. That table is the source of V, J and clone size, and D and trimming were worked out from the DNA. The table records about 290,000 clones, roughly 91% of them present only once.

The V gene is TRBV15, the J gene TRBJ1-1; TRBD1 agrees at 9 bases. Sequencing input: peripheral blood. The receptor was derived from a woman aged 30 to 39 with COVID-19, enrolled during active disease. The CDR3 bases are TGTGCCACCAGCAGAGGTCCGGGACAGGGGAACACTGAAGCTTTCTTT. Residues: CATSRGPGQGNTEAFF.